The 17 T cell receptor beta chains below come from one sample, sequenced in a study of metastatic and nonmetastatic thyroid tumors. Treatment of any kind had been given to no patient before thyroid surgery. TCRdb re-called the PCR reads through MiXCR. The sample records tens of thousands of clones, approximately 22% being singletons. Sequencing input: blood. These TCRs come from a female donor with papillary thyroid cancer or a benign thyroid nodule (not recorded which). Some clones in this sample may be carry-over from other donors' samples.

This clone was observed at least ten times. The V and J genes are TRBV27 and TRBJ1-2, with 10 bases matching TRBD1. The CDR3 consists of 16 residues. The germline V gene encodes CDR1 MNHEY and CDR2 SMNVEV (reference sequence). Trimming took 5 bases from V and 6 from J; bases not matched to a gene: 12. CDR3 protein: CASSPSFLTGGDGYTF. CDR3 sequence (DNA): TGTGCCAGCAGTCCAAGCTTCTTGACAGGGGGCGATGGCTACACCTTC.

This clone was recorded at least ten times. The same CDR3 also results from other DNA sequences found in this sample. The genes are TRBV29-1 and TRBJ2-3; TRBD2 is a possible D gene (6 bases). Germline V gene sequence: CDR1 SQVTM, CDR2 ANQGSEA. The length of the CDR3 is 11 residues. CDR3 amino acids: CSVGGEDTQYF. As DNA, the CDR3 is TGCAGTGTGGGAGGAGAGGATACGCAGTATTTT.

This clone was found many times. The CDR3 spells CASSTTGGGNQPQHF. The CDR3 nucleotides read TGTGCCAGCAGTACCACGGGGGGAGGCAATCAGCCCCAGCATTTT. The gene calls are TRBV6-1 and TRBJ1-5; a weak D match, TRBD1 (5 bases). Deletions cut 5 bases from V and 2 bases from J, with 13 bases between. There are 15 residues in the CDR3. Germline CDR1 is MNHNS and CDR2 is SASEGT.

This clone was found many times. The rearrangement links TRBV19 to TRBJ1-5; D unclear. The length of the CDR3 is 16 residues. Trimming shortened V by 3 bases and J by 0 bases, and 12 bases separated the two germline ends. Per the germline V gene, CDR1 is LNHDA and CDR2 is SQIVND (reference sequence). Here the CDR3 DNA reads TGTGCCAGTAGTATCAAAACAGAGTATAGCAATCAGCCCCAGCATTTT. Its protein product is CASSIKTEYSNQPQHF.

This clone was detected ten times or more. V and J are TRBV20-1 and TRBJ2-2, with D perhaps matching TRBD2 (6 bases). CDR3 size: 16 residues. V was clipped by 0 bases and J by 1 base, with 12 bases between them. CDR1 is DFQATT, CDR2 SNEGSKA, per germline (reference sequence). The CDR3 sequence: CSARDPGVGNTGELFF. CDR3 bases: TGCAGTGCTAGAGATCCGGGAGTGGGGAACACCGGGGAGCTGTTTTTT.

This clone has ten or more counts. V is TRBV6-1 and J is TRBJ2-2, with 13 bases lining up with TRBD2. V lost 4 bases and J lost 5; bases outside the gene matches: 4. This CDR3 spans 16 amino acids. CDR1 and CDR2 (germline): MNHNS, SASEGT. CDR3 sequence: CASSGLAGGLTGELFF. CDR3 sequence (DNA): TGTGCCAGCAGTGGACTAGCGGGAGGACTAACCGGGGAGCTGTTTTTT.

This clone has at least ten counts. The chain couples TRBV30 to TRBJ1-5; D possibly corresponds to TRBD1 (5 bases). V dropped 0 bases and J dropped 7 bases, with 16 bases sitting between them. CDR1 GTSNPN and CDR2 SVGIG come from the germline V gene (reference sequence). The CDR3 sequence is 15 residues long. CDR3 nucleotides: TGTGCCTGGAGTGTTGGTGTCGGGGGTGGGCAGCCCCAGCATTTT. Amino acids: CAWSVGVGGGQPQHF.

This clone is classed as medium-sized. The V call is TRBV28, the J call TRBJ2-7; 7 nucleotides align to TRBD1. CDR1 and CDR2 (germline): MDHEN, SYDVKM. CDR3 length equals 16 residues. The junction had 11 bases not matched to a gene; V was cut back by 3 bases and J by 3 bases. CDR3 DNA sequence: TGTGCCAGCAGTTTTCGTGGGACAGATGTATTCTACGAGCAGTACTTC. Encoded protein: CASSFRGTDVFYEQYF.

This clone was recorded at least ten times. This sequence joins TRBV20-1 and TRBJ2-7, with D uncertain. CDR1 and CDR2 (germline): DFQATT, SNEGSKA (reference sequence). Trimming took 5 bases from V and 0 from J, leaving 11 bases between them. This CDR3 has 13 residues. DNA for the CDR3: TGCAGTGCTGCAGCCTCCAGCTCCTACGAGCAGTACTTC. It translates to CSAAASSSYEQYF.

This clone was recorded many times. The chain is built from TRBV6-1 and TRBJ1-1; D is perhaps TRBD1 (6 bases). V was pared by 5 bases and J by 3 bases, with 10 bases between. Germline loops: CDR1 MNHNS, CDR2 SASEGT. The CDR3 contains 13 residues. The DNA of the CDR3 is TGTGCCAGCAGTTGGAGGGGGTACACTGAAGCTTTCTTT. Translated: CASSWRGYTEAFF.

This clone came up many times. This chain connects TRBV5-4 to TRBJ2-7; 8 bases map to TRBD1. This CDR3 region has 15 residues. Unmatched junction bases numbered 8, after V lost 1 base and J lost 5 bases. The germline gives CDR1 SGHNT, CDR2 YYREEE (reference sequence). CDR3 in DNA: TGTGCCAGCAGCTTGCAGGGGGCTCTGAGAAACGAGCAGTACTTC. It codes for CASSLQGALRNEQYF.

The chain recombines TRBV20-1 with TRBJ2-7, with TRBD1 matching over 8 bases. CDR3 length: 16 residues. CDR1 and CDR2 from the germline V gene are DFQATT and SNEGSKA (reference sequence). With V trimmed by 5 bases and J by 3 bases, 15 bases remained unmatched. The CDR3 region is CSAGGTTGGTLYEQYF. DNA for the CDR3: TGCAGTGCTGGAGGGACAACAGGGGGGACCCTCTACGAGCAGTACTTC.

This clone was observed many times. This chain connects TRBV18 to TRBJ2-7, with D possibly TRBD1 on 6 matching bases. The CDR3 has 14 residues. Germline V gene lookup returns CDR1 KGHSH and CDR2 LQKENI. V was cut by 3 bases and J by 3 bases, with 12 bases left in between. The CDR3 here is CASSPDLDSYEQYF. CDR3 DNA: TGTGCCAGCTCACCGGACTTGGACAGCTACGAGCAGTACTTC.

V is TRBV20-1 and J is TRBJ2-1; D not certain. Germline V gene sequence: CDR1 DFQATT, CDR2 SNEGSKA (reference sequence). Trimming stripped 3 bases from V and 7 bases from J, with 10 bases between. CDR3 length: 12 residues. The CDR3 region has the DNA TGCAGTGCTAGTACCCATTTTAATGAGCAGTTCTTC. It translates to CSASTHFNEQFF.

This clone was counted many times. J is TRBJ2-3 and V is TRBV27; 8 bases match TRBD2. Germline CDR1 reads MNHEY; CDR2 reads SMNVEV (reference sequence). The CDR3 covers 18 residues. V was pared by 5 bases and J by 2 bases, with 15 bases of the junction left unmatched. The CDR3 reads CASSGGDGRGRYTDTQYF. The CDR3 DNA follows: TGTGCCAGCAGTGGCGGGGACGGGAGGGGACGGTACACAGATACGCAGTATTTT.

This clone was observed many times. A much larger clone lies one base from this, so it may be a read error. The rearrangement uses TRBV4-2 and TRBJ2-7; the match to TRBD2 covers 12 bases. CDR1 LGHNA and CDR2 YNFKEQ come from the germline V gene. V trimming: 5 bases; J trimming: 4 bases; junction bases outside the gene matches: 6. This CDR3 is 15 amino acids long. The CDR3 bases are TGTGCCAGCAGCTATCTAGCGGGAGGGGAATACGAGCAGTACTTC. It encodes CASSYLAGGEYEQYF.

The table lists this clone with a few counts. Other DNA sequences within the sample encode an identical CDR3. The chain recombines TRBV9 with TRBJ2-3, with TRBD2 as a possible D gene (6 bases). V was clipped by 0 bases and J by 2 bases, with 10 bases between them. CDR3 length: 15 residues. From germline, CDR1 is SGDLS and CDR2 YYNGEE. CDR3 sequence (DNA): TGTGCCAGCAGCGTAGACAGCGGGCTCACAGATACGCAGTATTTT. Its translation is CASSVDSGLTDTQYF. Combining the CDR3 with reference TRBV9 and TRBJ2-3 gives the whole variable domain DSGVTQTPKHLITATGQRVTLRCSPRSGDLSVYWYQQSLDQGLQFLIQYYNGEERAKGNILERFSAQQFPDLHSELNLSSLELGDSALYFCASSVDSGLTDTQYFGPGTRLTVL.